This TCR beta chain was captured by sequencing in a study of a mutant IDH1 vaccine in newly diagnosed glioma. Study-wide background: Vaccination began 4-6 weeks post radiotherapy alone, or with temozolomide cycles. Most had both radiotherapy and temozolomide beforehand; others had only one.

Note on this clone: Its specificity is not known.

Assay used: immunoSEQ multiplex PCR; TCRdb lists only in-frame clones, some missing. The table shows 100,000 to 150,000 clones, with just under 80% occurring only once. Time point given: week 11, during vaccination. The investigators gave 300 ug of mutant IDH1 20-mer peptide in each vaccine dose, together with topical imiquimod. The donor cohort comprised cases of new WHO grade 3 or 4 IDH1-mutant, ATRX-lost astrocytoma. The material was PBMCs, obtained from a glioma patient whose treatment included an IDH1 peptide vaccine. The sequence derives from a man between 35 and 55 years old with glioma.

The CDR3 loop is CASSQGRDGKDTQYF. CDR3 bases: TGCGCCAGCAGCCAGGGCCGGGACGGCAAAGATACGCAGTATTTT. This sequence joins TRBV4-3 and TRBJ2-3; D could derive from TRBD1 or TRBD2 (5 bases each). CDR3 length equals 15 residues. Germline V gene lookup returns CDR1 LGHNA and CDR2 YSLEER. V lost 3 bases, J lost 5 bases, and 15 bases lay in between.